This T cell receptor beta chain is from a study of cytomegalovirus exposure and HLA in healthy donors (dated by TCRdb to the late 2010s). Describing the broader study: In an earlier analysis of some 550 of the donors, around 290 Gb of sequence data and 100 million or so unique TCR beta sequences from about 179 million T cells were reported. Around 320 gigabases of sequencing data and approximately 80 million unique TCR sequences were included in an early release covering 500 to 750 HLA-typed donors. Of the roughly 400 genotyped donors, 81% were placed in the genetic ancestry cluster associated with self-reported Caucasian donors. The study aimed to test whether signatures of past pathogen exposure could be identified by cataloging public T cell receptors. The T cell repertoires of under 700 subjects were profiled by immunosequencing and related to cytomegalovirus serostatus. Along with the roughly 670-subject first cohort, a separate validation cohort of approximately 110 different subjects was used. To predict cytomegalovirus infection status, the study brought together high-throughput TCR immunosequencing, statistical association of individual TCRs with disease status, and machine learning. A later analysis re-analyzed previously published TCR beta repertoires from 600 to 850 donors and added high-resolution HLA genotyping to study TCR occurrence patterns. The later analysis used no new phenotypic data to find candidate immune exposures, relying instead on TCR beta sequences and their occurrence across donors. An earlier analysis of some 600 of the donors applied high-throughput TCR beta sequencing to assess whether each TCR beta V gene segment acted as functional or pseudogenic. Donor age, sex, ethnicity and CMV serostatus were compiled together with the repertoire data. A later genetic analysis used genome-wide SNP genotypes for about 55% of the 666 donors, treating that subset as a discovery cohort. Every repertoire in the discovery cohort had been generated on one and the same sequencing platform. Both class I and class II loci were covered by HLA typing, at four-digit resolution. Typing coverage differed by locus: A, B, C, DRB1 and DQB1 were typed in about 629-640 donors, DQA1 in about 500, DPA1 in nearly 610, and DPB1 in roughly 450. Because of strong linkage in the cohort, roughly five DR-DQ haplotypes were treated as single units for association and clustering. Among some 400 genotyped donors of the cohort, an average of approximately 220,000 unique TCR beta nucleotide sequences was sequenced per donor, of which 15% to 20% were non-productive.

The germline V gene specifies SGHVS as CDR1 and FQNEAQ as CDR2. The CDR3 sequence holds 15 residues, the cysteine and phenylalanine included. The read is trimmed to its CDR3 DNA, 45 bases read in frame from base 1. At the junction V is shortened by 5 bases and J by 1 base, with 11 bases in between. The library was produced with the immunoSEQ multiplex PCR assay. For the multiplex PCR, a mixture combining 60 forward primers for TCR Vbeta segments and 13 reverse primers for TCR Jbeta segments was used. Amplification of the CDR3 region of rearranged TCR beta genes was performed with a multiplex PCR assay on genomic DNA. On the Illumina HiSeq System, the amplified TCR beta libraries were sequenced as 87-base-pair reads. Processing in the source paper ran as follows. A later analysis counted tens of millions of unique TCR beta chains across the 500 to 850 repertoires, and around 9.9 million of these chains were shared by at least two donors. A nearest-neighbor algorithm error-corrected the raw reads and collapsed the reads into unique sequences, merging closely related sequences to remove PCR and sequencing errors. V, D and J gene segments were assigned by aligning CDR3 sequences to IMGT reference sequences. For a sequence to be retained, a match of at least six nucleotides to both a V gene segment and a J gene segment was required. Rearrangements were classified as productive when the CDR3 lacked stop codons and remained in frame with V and J, and all other rearrangements were classified as non-productive. Following IMGT convention, CDR3 was defined as the stretch from the second conserved V-encoded cysteine up to the conserved J-encoded phenylalanine. Sequences without an unambiguous match to a single V gene segment were excluded from the earlier analysis of over 500 of the donors. In an earlier analysis of approximately 500 of the donors, a V segment was called functional when productive rearrangements were above 56.7%, and segregating when the standard deviation between donors exceeded 5%. A statistical classification framework was built to diagnose cytomegalovirus status from the catalog of TCR beta chain sequences. V and J gene assignment, in a later analysis, came from comparing TCR nucleotide sequences with IMGT/GENE-DB human TR gene sequences. Using the TCRdist pipeline, a later analysis assigned CDR3 sequences along with most-parsimonious VDJ recombination scenarios. In a later analysis, each TCR beta chain was defined by its CDR3 amino acid sequence together with its V-gene family, and reads without a unique V-gene family were excluded. In a later analysis, around 600 highly shared, low-generation-probability nucleotide sequences were removed to address suspected cross-contamination and a sequencing artifact. In a later analysis, a clonal expansion index for each public chain was calculated from normalized within-repertoire ranks of inferred template counts. In a later analysis, generation probabilities were computed with a VDJ recombination model fitted to out-of-frame rearrangements, and the resulting probabilities were checked against IGoR. In a later analysis, TCR-TCR, TCR-HLA and TCR-CMV co-occurrence was scored with hypergeometric tests, and a repertoire-size bias correction was applied to TCR pairs. False discovery rates were estimated in a later analysis by permuting HLA or CMV assignments 20 times. In a later analysis, co-occurring TCRs were grouped with DBSCAN, and TCRdist sequence similarity was added when clustering was performed within HLA-allele-positive subsets. Repertoires with fewer than 30,000 or more than 120,000 public chains were left out of co-occurrence clustering, as were a handful of repertoires with anomalous nucleotide sharing. The clones in this table, taken by TCRdb from immuneACCESS, are in-frame only. Not every clone is retained; where verified, under half of the shortfall comes from an unresolved V gene, and the cause of the rest is unknown. D and trimming come from the DNA, and the V and J calls and clone size come from that table. Recorded for this sample are about 100,000 clones; 55% to 80% of them occurred a single time. The ten largest clonotypes hold around 5% of the sample.

The cohort comprised hundreds of healthy bone marrow donors. At the time of sampling, all cohort members were nominally healthy, though unrecorded immune exposures were likely present. Of the approximately 700 cohort members, fewer than 300 had positive CMV serostatus and about 330 had negative CMV serostatus, and CMV serostatus was not recorded for the donor. Every donor gave a peripheral blood sample, and the peripheral blood mononuclear cells from that sample were used for TCR beta sequencing. The Qiagen DNeasy Blood Extraction Kit was used to extract genomic DNA from the blood cell samples. The full study reports these points: The cohort was sequenced for TCR beta chains only, and without alpha or paired-chain data the features that could be detected were limited. According to a later analysis, parvovirus B19, influenza, CMV and Epstein-Barr virus appeared linked to several top co-occurrence clusters. In a later analysis, the rate of TCR association differed among HLA loci, with DRB1 alleles having the most associated TCRs and HLA-C alleles having the fewest. A further reported finding was that TCR beta sequences accurately predicted the HLA-A and HLA-B alleles for most subjects in the first cohort. When HLA alleles, especially DR and DQ, strongly co-occurred, attributing TCR associations to individual alleles was difficult. The only immune exposure information available for the cohort was CMV serostatus. Most CMV-associated TCR beta chains appeared to be HLA-restricted in a later analysis, and the HLA associations seemed to be driven largely by CMV exposure. Because counts were too low, seventeen rarely observed V segments, including chromosome 9 orphons, were left out of the earlier analysis of over 550 of the donors. The 87-base-pair reads could not distinguish some IMGT-functional V segments, including TRBV6-2 and TRBV6-3, so those segments were excluded. In a later genetic analysis, a missense DCLRE1C variant was associated with V-gene and J-gene trimming of TCR beta chains, and the association was replicated in an independent cohort. The study gave a list of some 150 TCR beta chains associated with cytomegalovirus. The classifier was reported to diagnose cytomegalovirus status with high specificity and sensitivity in both the original cohort and the validation cohort. In a later genetic analysis, fewer N-insertions in productive TCRs were reported among donors in an Asian-associated ancestry cluster than the approximately 670-donor mean. Linkage disequilibrium might explain the correlated functional status among segregating V segments, but an unknown experimental factor could not be ruled out. Most TCR sequences were seen in very few donors, while some public TCRs were found in many individuals. Three of the identified cytomegalovirus-associated TCR beta chains were confirmed in vitro to be specific for cytomegalovirus antigens. A later analysis associated approximately 17,000 TCR beta sequences with specific HLA alleles at a false discovery rate of 0.05. Because some donors lacked HLA typing at each locus, the association tests relied only on the typed subset. In a later analysis, HLA-associated TCR beta chains were found to be more clonally expanded and to have lower generation probabilities than equally common non-associated chains. The presence/absence analyses assumed that sequencing depth was roughly uniform across donors, and that assumption may not be true. The sequencing pipeline was judged likely to have produced a cluster of highly shared sequence variants as a technical artifact. The authors suggested that the approach could potentially be extended to other disease states and immunological phenotypes. In an earlier analysis of 587 of the donors, most TCR beta V segments appeared in productive rearrangements about 87% or about 30% of the time, broadly matching IMGT annotations.

This clone has only one observation. The clone's antigen remains unknown. Base quality data are lacking; no much larger clone is found one base away. Sequences were obtained from PBMCs. The sequence was collected from a human donor in good health. This chain joins TRBV7-8 to TRBJ2-2; 6 matching bases give a weak D call of TRBD1. The CDR3 in this case is CASSPDRMNTGELFF. Here is the DNA: TGTGCCAGCAGCCCAGACAGGATGAACACCGGGGAGCTGTTTTTT.